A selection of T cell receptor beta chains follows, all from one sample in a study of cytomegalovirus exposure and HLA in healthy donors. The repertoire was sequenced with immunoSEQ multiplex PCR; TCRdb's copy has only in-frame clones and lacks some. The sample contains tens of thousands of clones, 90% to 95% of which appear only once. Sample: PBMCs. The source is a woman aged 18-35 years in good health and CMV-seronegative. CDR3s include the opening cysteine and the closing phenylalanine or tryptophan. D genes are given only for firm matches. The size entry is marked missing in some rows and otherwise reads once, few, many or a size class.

CDR3nt: TGTGCCAGCAGCTTATCGACAGGGGGCGCGGTGACCCAGTACTTC; CDR3aa: CASSLSTGGAVTQYF; v_gene: TRBV11-3; abundance: NA; d_gene: TRBD1; j_gene: TRBJ2-5; len: 15
CDR3nt: TGTGCCAGCTCCCTTTCGGACCGAAATGGAGGCACTGAAGCTTTCTTT; CDR3aa: CASSLSDRNGGTEAFF; v_gene: TRBV27; abundance: NA; d_gene: NA; j_gene: TRBJ1-1; len: 16
CDR3nt: TGTGCCAGCAGAAGGACGGTAGCGGAAGAAAAACTGTTTTTT; CDR3aa: CASRRTVAEEKLFF; v_gene: TRBV27; abundance: NA; d_gene: NA; j_gene: TRBJ1-4; len: 14
CDR3nt: TGTGCCAGCAGTTGGACTAGCGGGAAGAGCTCCTACAATGAGCAGTTCTTC; CDR3aa: CASSWTSGKSSYNEQFF; v_gene: TRBV2; abundance: NA; d_gene: TRBD2; j_gene: TRBJ2-1; len: 17
CDR3nt: TGTGCCATCAGTGAGTCTAGCGGATGGCGGTCTACAGATACGCAGTATTTT; CDR3aa: CAISESSGWRSTDTQYF; v_gene: TRBV10-3; abundance: NA; d_gene: NA; j_gene: TRBJ2-3; len: 17
CDR3nt: TGTGCCAGCAGCGCAACAGGGTATGCCGTCGGTGGCTACACCTTC; CDR3aa: CASSATGYAVGGYTF; v_gene: TRBV9; abundance: NA; d_gene: NA; j_gene: TRBJ1-2; len: 15
CDR3nt: TGTGCCAGTAGGACTTACTTGAACGGCAATCAGCCCCAGCATTTT; CDR3aa: CASRTYLNGNQPQHF; v_gene: TRBV19; abundance: NA; d_gene: NA; j_gene: TRBJ1-5; len: 15
CDR3nt: TGTGCCAGCAGTTTAGAAGTCGGGGGCACCGGGGAGCTGTTTTTT; CDR3aa: CASSLEVGGTGELFF; v_gene: TRBV27; abundance: NA; d_gene: NA; j_gene: TRBJ2-2; len: 15
CDR3nt: TGTGCCAGCAGCCGCCCTTCGGGACAGGGAAACACCATATATTTT; CDR3aa: CASSRPSGQGNTIYF; v_gene: TRBV28; abundance: NA; d_gene: TRBD1; j_gene: TRBJ1-3; len: 15
CDR3nt: TGTGCCAGCTCACCACCTAGCGCCCGAAGAGAGACCCAGTACTTC; CDR3aa: CASSPPSARRETQYF; v_gene: TRBV18; abundance: NA; d_gene: NA; j_gene: TRBJ2-5; len: 15
CDR3nt: TGTGCCAGCAGCTTGGAGGGGGTCTACGAGCAGTACTTC; CDR3aa: CASSLEGVYEQYF; v_gene: TRBV5-6; abundance: NA; d_gene: NA; j_gene: TRBJ2-7; len: 13
CDR3nt: TGTGCCAGCAGCCCCCCCAGGGGGCGCCTCAACGAGCAGTACTTC; CDR3aa: CASSPPRGRLNEQYF; v_gene: TRBV6-5; abundance: NA; d_gene: TRBD1; j_gene: TRBJ2-7; len: 15
CDR3nt: TGCGCCAGCAGCCAAGGATTCAAGGGGTCCAGAGGCACTGAAGCTTTCTTT; CDR3aa: CASSQGFKGSRGTEAFF; v_gene: TRBV4-1; abundance: NA; d_gene: NA; j_gene: TRBJ1-1; len: 17
CDR3nt: TGTGCCAGCAGCTTACAGGGCACCGGGGAGCTGTTTTTT; CDR3aa: CASSLQGTGELFF; v_gene: TRBV7-8; abundance: NA; d_gene: NA; j_gene: TRBJ2-2; len: 13
CDR3nt: TGTGCCAGCAGCCTTCAGGGACACATAGCGAACACCGGGGAGCTGTTTTTT; CDR3aa: CASSLQGHIANTGELFF; v_gene: TRBV13; abundance: NA; d_gene: NA; j_gene: TRBJ2-2; len: 17
CDR3nt: TGTGCTTCTCGGAGATACTCCTACAATGAGCAGTTCTTC; CDR3aa: CASRRYSYNEQFF; v_gene: TRBV13; abundance: NA; d_gene: NA; j_gene: TRBJ2-1; len: 13
CDR3nt: TGTGCCAGCAGCTTATTGGCGGGTGAGCAGTTCTTC; CDR3aa: CASSLLAGEQFF; v_gene: TRBV7-2; abundance: NA; d_gene: NA; j_gene: TRBJ2-1; len: 12
CDR3nt: TGCAGCGTTGTTACAGGGGGGACCTACGAGCAGTACTTC; CDR3aa: CSVVTGGTYEQYF; v_gene: TRBV29-1; abundance: NA; d_gene: TRBD1; j_gene: TRBJ2-7; len: 13
CDR3nt: TGTGCCAGCAGCTTAGGCCGCCTAGCGGGGGACAATGAGCAGTTCTTC; CDR3aa: CASSLGRLAGDNEQFF; v_gene: TRBV7-8; abundance: few; d_gene: TRBD2; j_gene: TRBJ2-1; len: 16
CDR3nt: TGTGCCAGCAGTTTATCAGGACAGGGGTACAATCAGCCCCAGCATTTT; CDR3aa: CASSLSGQGYNQPQHF; v_gene: TRBV27; abundance: NA; d_gene: TRBD1; j_gene: TRBJ1-5; len: 16
CDR3nt: TGTGCCAGCAGTTTATCCACAGTGCACCGCTATGGCTACACCTTC; CDR3aa: CASSLSTVHRYGYTF; v_gene: TRBV27; abundance: NA; d_gene: NA; j_gene: TRBJ1-2; len: 15
CDR3nt: TGTGCCAGCAGAGCTCCGGGACAGGGGGCCTCCGATACGCAGTATTTT; CDR3aa: CASRAPGQGASDTQYF; v_gene: TRBV6-6; abundance: NA; d_gene: TRBD1; j_gene: TRBJ2-3; len: 16
CDR3nt: TGTGCCAGCAGCGCGAGGGAGTATGGCTACACCTTC; CDR3aa: CASSAREYGYTF; v_gene: TRBV9; abundance: NA; d_gene: NA; j_gene: TRBJ1-2; len: 12
CDR3nt: TGCGCCAGCAGCTTGGGACTAGCGGTCTACGAGCAGTACTTC; CDR3aa: CASSLGLAVYEQYF; v_gene: TRBV5-1; abundance: NA; d_gene: TRBD2; j_gene: TRBJ2-7; len: 14